This entry concerns a single TCR beta chain. These data are taken from a study of blood T cell repertoires in COVID-19. This CDR3 spans 17 amino acids. Losses at the gene ends were 3 bases for V and 9 bases for J; bases not matched to a gene: 16. Germline loops: CDR1 KGHSH, CDR2 LQKENI. Profiling relied on immunoSEQ multiplex PCR, and the TCRdb table lists in-frame clones only, not all of them. Here the sample spans some 100,000 clones, about 89% being singletons. The sequencing sample was made of peripheral blood. This receptor was obtained from a human donor with acute or convalescent COVID-19. The donor label of this sample is uncertain. V and J are TRBV18 and TRBJ1-5; 8 nucleotides match TRBD1. In nucleotides, the CDR3 is TGTGCCAGCTCACCGCTCGACAGGGGCATTGATGATGGGCCCCAGCATTTT. The encoded protein is CASSPLDRGIDDGPQHF.